This entry features one TCR beta chain sequence. The antigen is undetermined. This sample is part of a study of tumor-infiltrating lymphocytes in primary liver carcinoma. Regarding the study as a whole: Tumor tissue displayed a significantly greater top-250-clone fraction than blood (p = 0.039).

TCR beta cDNA was reverse-transcribed from roughly 0.45 ug of total RNA. The reaction used a constant-region primer and ProtoScript II reverse transcriptase. Each TCR beta library was derived from three nested multiplex PCR rounds that employed slightly modified ARM-PCR. TCRdb called the multiplex PCR reads again in MiXCR, with one record for every CDR3 protein. The table shows some 110,000 distinct CDR3 sequences, with around 64% occurring only once. The source material, 20-30 mg of unsorted bulk tissue, was used to co-extract RNA and DNA. Five distinct regions per tumor were sampled. Sequencing was performed on liver tumor tissue from sampling region 3. Subset noted: tumor region T3, left-lateral pole. The clonotype originates from a woman aged 55-69 years with primary liver carcinoma and hepatitis B virus infection.

In nucleotides, the CDR3 is TGCAGTGCGAAGGCCCTCACGGGAAACACTGAAGCTTTCTTT. Translation: CSAKALTGNTEAFF. The J gene is TRBJ1-1, the V gene TRBV20-1; no clear D. CDR1 and CDR2 (germline): DFQATT, SNEGSKA (reference sequence). The CDR3 covers 14 residues. The germline V and J ends were trimmed by 6 bases and 2 bases, with 16 bases remaining between them.